This T cell receptor beta chain was recovered during a study of spatial heterogeneity in lung cancer. Looking at the study overall: A module score for T cells, taken from matched bulk RNA-seq, correlated strongly with TCR transcript counts in tumor regions. Notes on the study in general: Within tumors, counts of expanded alpha and beta TCRs tracked tumor mutation counts. Tracking of ubiquitous and regional nonsynonymous mutations by counts of ubiquitous and regional expanded TCRs, respectively, was seen.

V was trimmed by 5 bases and J by 2 bases, leaving 8 bases between them. Germline V gene data show CDR1 as SGHTA and CDR2 as FQGNSA. The CDR3 is made up of 13 amino acids. MiXCR was run by TCRdb on the 5' RACE reads, yielding one entry per CDR3 protein. The sample consists of around 7,500 distinct CDR3 sequences, roughly 15% of them appearing once. This clonotype was counted ten times or more. The antigen is not known. Regarding time point: sample taken at primary tumor resection. The cohort: about 79 early-stage, untreated non-small cell lung cancer patients. Unsorted whole RNA samples from tumor, nontumor lung or frozen PBMC were sequenced.

Sequences were derived from lung tumor tissue, sampled at surgery. This chain links TRBV7-2 with TRBJ2-3; D might be TRBD2 (6 bases). The sequence was collected from a male donor with early-stage non-small cell lung cancer. The DNA of the CDR3 is TGTGCCAGCAGCCGGGACTTCACAGATACGCAGTATTTT. It codes for CASSRDFTDTQYF.